The 9 T cell receptor beta chains reported below all come from one sample, sequenced in a study of tumor and adjacent non-tumor tissue in lung cancer. TCRbeta libraries were built with three rounds of nested PCR, modified from ARM-PCR. TCRdb recomputed calls from the multiplex PCR reads with MiXCR, one row per CDR3 protein. This table holds some 71,000 distinct CDR3 sequences, 55% to 75% found once. This sample's RNA came from whole unsorted tissue. Sequencing was carried out using lung tumor tissue. Every receptor here comes from a middle-aged woman with non-small cell lung cancer.

With regard to this clonotype: The germline gene is not matched at one end of the junction; a read error may be the cause. This chain joins TRBV4-1 and TRBJ2-5, with a tentative D call TRBD1 (6 bases). The V gene's germline CDR1 is MGHRA and CDR2 YSYEKL. This CDR3 comprises 15 residues. The CDR3 sequence: CASSQGLGAQESQYF. The DNA of the CDR3 is TGTGCCAGCAGCCAAGGGTTGGGGGCACAAGAGTCCCAGTACTTC.

Concerning this clonotype itself: This could be a read error, since a much larger clone is one nucleotide away. The chain uses TRBV7-9 and TRBJ2-2; D could derive from TRBD1 or TRBD2 (5 bases each). This CDR3 spans 16 amino acids. Germline V gene lookup returns CDR1 SEHNR and CDR2 FQNEAQ (reference sequence). The CDR3 reads CASSQRDGNRDGELYF. CDR3 in DNA: TGTGCCAGCAGCCAAAGGGACGGGAATCGAGACGGGGAGCTGTATTTT.

The CDR3 bases are TGTGCCAGCAGCCCGGGGACAAGCGGCACCTCCTACTATGGGCAGTTCTTC. Translated, it gives CASSPGTSGTSYYGQFF. The genes are TRBV11-2 and TRBJ2-1; a weak D match, TRBD1 (6 bases). Germline CDR1 is SGHAT and CDR2 is FQNNGV. V was trimmed by 5 bases and J by 12 bases, leaving 29 bases between them. The CDR3 is 17 residues long. The full variable domain, its missing parts supplied by reference TRBV11-2 and TRBJ2-1, is EAGVAQSPRYKIIEKRQSVAFWCNPISGHATLYWYQQILGQGPKLLIQFQNNGVVDDSQLPKDRFSAERLKGVDSTLKIQPAKLEDSAVYLCASSPGTSGTSYYGQFFGPGTRLTVL.

The rearrangement joins TRBV29-1 to TRBJ2-5, with D unresolved. Per the germline V gene, CDR1 is SQVTM and CDR2 is ANQGSEA. The CDR3 covers 12 residues. CDR3 DNA sequence: TGCAGTATTGAACCCACTGGAGAGACCCAGTACTTC. Translating it yields CSIEPTGETQYF.

This clonotype was seen more than once but under ten times. This chain joins TRBV6-1 and TRBJ1-4, with D tentatively TRBD1 (6 bases). The germline CDR1 and CDR2 sequences are MNHNS and SASEGT. The CDR3 loop spans 14 amino acids. V lost 1 base and J 4 bases, leaving 7 bases between the germline ends. The CDR3 DNA sequence: TGTGCCAGCAGTGAAGTACAGGGTAATGAAAAACTGTTTTTT. Its protein product is CASSEVQGNEKLFF.

With respect to this clonotype: At one end the junction does not follow the germline gene, possibly because of a read error. The chain uses TRBV6-5 and TRBJ2-3, with D possibly being TRBD1 (5 bases). Germline assignment: CDR1 MNHEY and CDR2 SVGAGI. The CDR3 spans 15 residues. The CDR3 nucleotides are TGTGCCAGCAGTTACTCCCAAATAGGGGCAGATATGCAGTATTTT. The encoded protein is CASSYSQIGADMQYF.

V is TRBV5-5 and J is TRBJ2-2; possibly TRBD1 or TRBD2 for D (6 bases each). The germline gives CDR1 SGHKS, CDR2 YYEKEE (reference sequence). V lost 7 bases and J 5 bases, leaving 18 bases between the germline ends. The CDR3 length is 15 residues. DNA for the CDR3: TGTGCCAGCCTGCCGGGGGCCGTGAATACCGGGGAGCTGTTTTTT. Protein: CASLPGAVNTGELFF.

Concerning this clonotype: At one end, the junction sequence differs from germline, possibly due to a read error. The chain links TRBV5-1 to TRBJ2-1; TRBD2 aligns across 12 bases. This CDR3 spans 16 amino acids. Germline values: CDR1 SGHRS, CDR2 YFSETQ. DNA of the CDR3: TGCCCCAGCAGCTTGGGTGCTAGCGGGAGGGCGGATGAGCAGTTCTTC. Protein product: CPSSLGASGRADEQFF.

Only a few counts were recorded for this clonotype. V is TRBV7-9 and J is TRBJ2-1; TRBD2 agrees at 9 bases. Per germline, CDR1 SEHNR and CDR2 FQNEAQ (reference sequence). Trimming cost V 5 bases and J 7 bases; bases outside gene matches: 6. The CDR3 extends over 14 amino acids. For the CDR3, the DNA is TGTGCCAGCAGCCTTAGCGGGAGAGGGAATGAGCAGTTCTTC. Protein: CASSLSGRGNEQFF.